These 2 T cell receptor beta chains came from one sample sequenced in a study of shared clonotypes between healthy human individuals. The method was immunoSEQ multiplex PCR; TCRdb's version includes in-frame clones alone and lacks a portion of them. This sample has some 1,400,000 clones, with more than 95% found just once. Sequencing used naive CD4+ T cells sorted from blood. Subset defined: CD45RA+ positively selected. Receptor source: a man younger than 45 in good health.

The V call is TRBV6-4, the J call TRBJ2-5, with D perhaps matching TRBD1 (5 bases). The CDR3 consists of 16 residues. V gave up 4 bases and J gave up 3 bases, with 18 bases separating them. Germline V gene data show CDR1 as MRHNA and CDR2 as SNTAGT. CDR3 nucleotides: TGTGCCAGCAGTGGTCTGATAGACAGCCCAAAAGAGACCCAGTACTTC. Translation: CASSGLIDSPKETQYF.

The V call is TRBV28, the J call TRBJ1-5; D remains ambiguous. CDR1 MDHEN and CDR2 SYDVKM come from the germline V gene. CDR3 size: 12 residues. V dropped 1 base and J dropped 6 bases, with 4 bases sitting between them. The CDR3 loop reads CASSLFIQPQHF. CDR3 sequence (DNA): TGTGCCAGCAGTTTATTTATTCAGCCCCAGCATTTT. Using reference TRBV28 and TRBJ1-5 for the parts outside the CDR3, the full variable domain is DVKVTQSSRYLVKRTGEKVFLECVQDMDHENMFWYRQDPGLGLRLIYFSYDVKMKEKGDIPEGYSVSREKKERFSLILESASTNQTSMYLCASSLFIQPQHFGDGTRLSIL.